This T cell receptor (beta chain) appears in the sequencing data of a study of T cell changes during pregnancy in multiple sclerosis. Trimming shortened V by 1 base and J by 6 bases, and 16 bases separated the two germline ends. Germline CDR1 reads SGHAT; CDR2 reads FQNNGV. The CDR3 consists of 16 residues. The table came from immunoSEQ multiplex PCR; TCRdb's copy has only in-frame clones and leaves some out. The table shows 70,000 to 95,000 clones, with 85% to 95% occurring only once. Sample: peripheral blood, taken in the second trimester of pregnancy. This clonotype was obtained from a female donor in good health, enrolled as a control in a pregnancy study. The chain has TRBV11-2 and TRBJ2-1, with D perhaps matching TRBD1 (6 bases). CDR3 sequence reads: CASSLVSTGLLNEQFF. As DNA, the CDR3 is TGTGCCAGCAGCTTAGTCTCGACAGGTCTCCTCAATGAGCAGTTCTTC.